The T cell receptor (beta chain) under discussion was sequenced for a study of response to subunit inactivated influenza vaccine. TCRdb analysed the RT-PCR reads with MiXCR anew, one entry per CDR3 protein. In the table there are hundreds of thousands of distinct CDR3 sequences, roughly 20% of which are singletons. This CDR3 contains 12 residues. CDR1 and CDR2 (germline): LGHNA, YNFKEQ. V was clipped by 1 base and J by 8 bases, with 6 bases between them. This clonotype showed up just a few times. Antigen: not known. Study results and limitations: There was a suggestion from the authors that each seasonal influenza vaccination recruits few new T cells.

The source was PBMCs from blood, collected roughly 5 days after vaccination. The chain combines TRBV4-2 with TRBJ2-1; unclear D gene. This sequence originates from a man aged 45-65 years who received an inactivated influenza vaccine. The CDR3, as DNA: TGTGCCAGCAGCCAAGGGTTTGATGAGCAGTTCTTC. Translation: CASSQGFDEQFF.